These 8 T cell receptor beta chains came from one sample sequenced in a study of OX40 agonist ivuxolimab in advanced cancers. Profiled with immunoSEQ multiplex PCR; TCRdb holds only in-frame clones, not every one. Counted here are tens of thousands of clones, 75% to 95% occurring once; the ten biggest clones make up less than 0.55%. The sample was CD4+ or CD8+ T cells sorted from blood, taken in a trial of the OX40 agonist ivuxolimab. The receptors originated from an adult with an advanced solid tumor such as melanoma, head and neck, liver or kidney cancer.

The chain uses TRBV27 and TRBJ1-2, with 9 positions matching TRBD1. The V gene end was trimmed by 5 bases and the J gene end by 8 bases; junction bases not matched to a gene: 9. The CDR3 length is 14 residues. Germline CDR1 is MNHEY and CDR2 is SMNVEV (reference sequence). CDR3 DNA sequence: TGTGCCAGCAGTGGTCGGGGACAGGGTGACGGCTACACCTTC. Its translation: CASSGRGQGDGYTF.

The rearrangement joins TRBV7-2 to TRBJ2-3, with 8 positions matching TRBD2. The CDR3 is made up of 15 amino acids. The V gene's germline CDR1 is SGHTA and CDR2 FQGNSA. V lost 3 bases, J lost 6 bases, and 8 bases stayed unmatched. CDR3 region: CASSFRGLGGDTQYF. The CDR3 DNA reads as TGTGCCAGCAGCTTTAGGGGACTAGGAGGCGATACGCAGTATTTT. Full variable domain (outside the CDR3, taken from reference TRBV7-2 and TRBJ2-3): GAGVSQSPSNKVTEKGKDVELRCDPISGHTALYWYRQSLGQGLEFLIYFQGNSAPDKSGLPSDRFSAERTGGSVSTLTIQRTQQEDSAVYLCASSFRGLGGDTQYFGPGTRLTVL.

CDR3 amino acids: CASSLSSGRVNNEQFF. CDR3 DNA: TGTGCCAGCTCCCTATCTAGCGGGAGAGTGAACAATGAGCAGTTCTTC. The chain carries TRBV18 and TRBJ2-1, with 10 bases that match TRBD2. Trimming at V came to 6 bases and at J to 5 bases, leaving 10 bases not matched to a gene. This CDR3 spans 16 amino acids. The V gene's germline CDR1 is KGHSH and CDR2 LQKENI.

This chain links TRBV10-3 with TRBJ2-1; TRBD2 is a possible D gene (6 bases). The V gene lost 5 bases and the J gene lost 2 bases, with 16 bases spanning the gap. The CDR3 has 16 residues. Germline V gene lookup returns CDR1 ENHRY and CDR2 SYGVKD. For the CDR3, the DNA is TGTGCCATCAGTCCCATGGGGGACTCGACCTACAATGAGCAGTTCTTC. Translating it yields CAISPMGDSTYNEQFF.

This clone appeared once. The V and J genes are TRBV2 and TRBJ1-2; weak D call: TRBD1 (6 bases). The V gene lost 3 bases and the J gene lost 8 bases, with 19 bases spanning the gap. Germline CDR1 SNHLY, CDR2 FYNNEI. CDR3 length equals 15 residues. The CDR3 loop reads CASSEGRAQGSGYTF. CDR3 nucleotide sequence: TGTGCCAGCAGTGAGGGAAGGGCACAGGGATCGGGCTACACCTTC. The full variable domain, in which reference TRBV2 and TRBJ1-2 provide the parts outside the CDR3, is EPEVTQTPSHQVTQMGQEVILRCVPISNHLYFYWYRQILGQKVEFLVSFYNNEISEKSEIFDDQFSVERPDGSNFTLKIRSTKLEDSAMYFCASSEGRAQGSGYTFGSGTRLTVV.

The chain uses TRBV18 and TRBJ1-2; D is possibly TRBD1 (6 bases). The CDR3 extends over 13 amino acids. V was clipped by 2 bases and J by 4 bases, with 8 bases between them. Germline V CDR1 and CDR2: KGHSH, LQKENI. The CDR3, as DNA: TGTGCCAGCTCACCATTGGACAGCTATGGCTACACCTTC. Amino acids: CASSPLDSYGYTF. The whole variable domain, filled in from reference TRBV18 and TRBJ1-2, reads NAGVMQNPRHLVRRRGQEARLRCSPMKGHSHVYWYRQLPEEGLKFMVYLQKENIIDESGMPKERFSAEFPKEGPSILRIQQVVRGDSAAYFCASSPLDSYGYTFGSGTRLTVV.

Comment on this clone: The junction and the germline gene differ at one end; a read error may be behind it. CDR3 loop: CASSLRTPYQPQHF. In DNA form, the CDR3 reads TGTGCTAGCAGCTTACGGACCCCTTATCAGCCCCAGCATTTT. The rearrangement links TRBV7-7 to TRBJ1-5, with unresolved D. CDR3 length equals 14 residues. CDR1 is SSHAT and CDR2 is FNYEAQ in the germline V gene (reference sequence).

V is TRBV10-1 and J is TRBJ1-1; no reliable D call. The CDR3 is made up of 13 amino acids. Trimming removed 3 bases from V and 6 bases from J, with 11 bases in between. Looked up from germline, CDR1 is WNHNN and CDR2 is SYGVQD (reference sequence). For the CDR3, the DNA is TGCGCCAGCAGTGATTATAGTCTTCCTGAAGCTTTCTTT. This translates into CASSDYSLPEAFF.